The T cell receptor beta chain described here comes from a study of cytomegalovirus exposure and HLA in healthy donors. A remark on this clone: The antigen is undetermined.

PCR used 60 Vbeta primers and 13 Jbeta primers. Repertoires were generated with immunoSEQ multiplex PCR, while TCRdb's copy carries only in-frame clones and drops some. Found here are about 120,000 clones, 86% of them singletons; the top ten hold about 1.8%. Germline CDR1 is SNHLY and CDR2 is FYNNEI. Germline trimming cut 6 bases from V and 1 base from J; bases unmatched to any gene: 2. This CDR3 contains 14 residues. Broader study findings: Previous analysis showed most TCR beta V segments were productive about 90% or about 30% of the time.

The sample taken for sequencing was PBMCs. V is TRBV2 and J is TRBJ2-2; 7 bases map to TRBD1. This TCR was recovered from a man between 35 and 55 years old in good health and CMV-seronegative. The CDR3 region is CASRGQMNTGELFF. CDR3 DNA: TGTGCCAGCAGGGGACAGATGAACACCGGGGAGCTGTTTTTT.